Listed below are T cell receptor beta chains from one sample, sequenced in a study of cytomegalovirus exposure and HLA in healthy donors. Method: immunoSEQ multiplex PCR; TCRdb's copy keeps in-frame clones and lacks some. This sample yields more than 150,000 clones, of which over 80% are seen a single time; about 1.4% belongs to the top ten. Sequenced sample: PBMCs. These receptors were taken from a girl aged 10-17 years in good health and CMV-seropositive. The CDR3 runs from the conserved cysteine through the conserved F or W. The D gene is left open where the match is weak. Rows give clone size only sometimes, using once, few, many, or a class for an expanded clone.

D gene | clone size | J gene | CDR3 length | V gene | CDR3 protein | CDR3 DNA
NA | NA | TRBJ1-3 | 13 | TRBV19 | CASAETWSGTIYF | TGTGCCAGTGCGGAAACCTGGTCGGGCACCATATATTTT
NA | few | TRBJ2-1 | 15 | TRBV6-5 | CASSSQSTVYNEQFF | TGTGCCAGCAGTTCACAATCGACTGTATACAATGAGCAGTTCTTC
NA | NA | TRBJ2-7 | 11 | TRBV10-1 | CASSLIRDTYF | TGCGCCAGTTCCCTTATCCGGGACACGTACTTC
NA | NA | TRBJ2-4 | 13 | TRBV4-1 | CASTNLAQNIQYF | TGCGCCAGCACCAATCTAGCGCAAAACATTCAGTACTTC
NA | NA | TRBJ2-2 | 14 | TRBV27 | CASTPGRETGELFF | TGTGCCAGCACCCCGGGAAGGGAAACCGGGGAGCTGTTTTTT
NA | NA | TRBJ2-7 | 14 | TRBV4-1 | CASSQENPGYEQYF | TGCGCCAGCAGCCAAGAAAACCCAGGGTACGAGCAGTACTTC
TRBD1 | NA | TRBJ2-5 | 16 | TRBV4-3 | CASSRVGTGVGETQYF | TGCGCCAGCAGCCGAGTTGGGACAGGGGTCGGGGAGACCCAGTACTTC
TRBD2 | NA | TRBJ2-1 | 14 | TRBV7-8 | CASSSGSPYNEQFF | TGTGCCAGCAGTAGCGGGAGCCCCTACAATGAGCAGTTCTTC
NA | NA | TRBJ2-3 | 13 | TRBV5-4 | CASSLLPTDTQYF | TGTGCCAGCAGCTTGCTTCCCACAGATACGCAGTATTTT
TRBD2 | NA | TRBJ2-1 | 15 | TRBV19 | CASRELAVGGNEQFF | TGTGCCAGTAGGGAACTAGCGGTAGGGGGAAATGAGCAGTTCTTC
NA | few | TRBJ2-2 | 13 | TRBV10-3 | CAISGQSTGELFF | TGTGCCATCAGCGGACAGAGCACCGGGGAGCTGTTTTTT
NA | NA | TRBJ2-2 | 16 | TRBV5-1 | CASSLLTAANTGELFF | TGCGCCAGCAGCTTGCTGACAGCTGCGAACACCGGGGAGCTGTTTTTT
NA | NA | TRBJ1-2 | 15 | TRBV18 | CASSPIGEVYYGYTF | TGTGCCAGCTCACCAATCGGGGAAGTTTACTATGGCTACACCTTC
NA | once | TRBJ2-4 | 15 | TRBV2 | CAHKGVDSPKNIQYF | TGTGCCCATAAGGGGGTCGATTCCCCCAAAAACATTCAGTACTTC
NA | NA | TRBJ1-1 | 15 | TRBV4-1 | CASAQGGQLNTEAFF | TGCGCCAGCGCCCAAGGAGGACAGTTGAACACTGAAGCTTTCTTT
TRBD2 | NA | TRBJ2-1 | 13 | TRBV29-1 | CSVSPGLAVEQFF | TGCAGCGTTTCACCGGGACTAGCGGTTGAGCAGTTCTTC
NA | NA | TRBJ2-1 | 13 | TRBV11-2 | CASSLVRLGEQFF | TGTGCCAGCAGCTTAGTCAGACTAGGCGAGCAGTTCTTC
NA | NA | TRBJ2-7 | 18 | TRBV7-9 | CASSMGGRDRVSPYEQYF | TGTGCCAGCAGCATGGGGGGCCGGGACAGAGTTTCCCCCTACGAGCAGTACTTC
TRBD1 | NA | TRBJ1-1 | 15 | TRBV7-2 | CASSLAGTGATEAFF | TGTGCCAGCAGCTTAGCCGGGACAGGGGCCACTGAAGCTTTCTTT
TRBD1 | NA | TRBJ2-2 | 13 | TRBV7-2 | CASNRGNTGELFF | TGTGCCAGCAACAGGGGGAACACCGGGGAGCTGTTTTTT
NA | NA | TRBJ2-1 | 15 | TRBV13 | CASSLVGEAYNEQFF | TGTGCCAGCAGCTTAGTGGGAGAGGCCTACAATGAGCAGTTCTTC
NA | NA | TRBJ1-5 | 14 | TRBV29-1 | CSVACADSNQPQHF | TGCAGCGTTGCCTGTGCAGATAGCAATCAGCCCCAGCATTTT
TRBD2 | NA | TRBJ2-7 | 13 | TRBV2 | CASSAGTSHEQYF | TGTGCCAGCAGTGCAGGGACTAGCCACGAGCAGTACTTC
NA | NA | TRBJ1-1 | 14 | TRBV7-6 | CASSLSGVGNEAFF | TGTGCCAGCAGCCTATCCGGGGTTGGTAATGAAGCTTTCTTT
TRBD2 | NA | TRBJ2-7 | 14 | TRBV7-9 | CASSSPGGAYEQYF | TGTGCCAGCAGCTCACCCGGGGGGGCCTACGAGCAGTACTTC
TRBD1 | NA | TRBJ1-1 | 14 | TRBV11-1 | CASSLGQGFTEAFF | TGTGCCAGCAGCCTGGGACAGGGTTTCACTGAAGCTTTCTTT
NA | NA | TRBJ1-5 | 14 | TRBV5-1 | CASSLDTNNQPQHF | TGCGCCAGCAGCTTGGACACAAACAATCAGCCCCAGCATTTT
NA | NA | TRBJ1-2 | 14 | TRBV27 | CASSLSIFGPGYTF | TGTGCCAGCAGTTTATCGATCTTTGGCCCGGGCTACACCTTC
TRBD2 | NA | TRBJ2-3 | 15 | TRBV2 | CASRTLSGANDTQYF | TGTGCCAGCAGAACACTTAGCGGGGCCAACGATACGCAGTATTTT
TRBD1 | NA | TRBJ1-4 | 15 | TRBV2 | CASSYDRGYGEKLFF | TGTGCCAGCAGCTACGACAGGGGATATGGTGAAAAACTGTTTTTT
TRBD1 | NA | TRBJ1-2 | 13 | TRBV6-1 | CASRDTGGYGYTF | TGTGCCAGCAGGGACACAGGGGGTTATGGCTACACCTTC
TRBD1 | NA | TRBJ1-1 | 14 | TRBV5-1 | CASSGQGRNTEAFF | TGCGCCAGCAGCGGACAGGGGCGGAACACTGAAGCTTTCTTT
NA | few | TRBJ2-2 | 17 | TRBV4-1 | CASSLLYAGAFSGELFF | TGCGCCAGCAGCCTGTTATACGCGGGGGCGTTTTCTGGGGAGCTGTTTTTT